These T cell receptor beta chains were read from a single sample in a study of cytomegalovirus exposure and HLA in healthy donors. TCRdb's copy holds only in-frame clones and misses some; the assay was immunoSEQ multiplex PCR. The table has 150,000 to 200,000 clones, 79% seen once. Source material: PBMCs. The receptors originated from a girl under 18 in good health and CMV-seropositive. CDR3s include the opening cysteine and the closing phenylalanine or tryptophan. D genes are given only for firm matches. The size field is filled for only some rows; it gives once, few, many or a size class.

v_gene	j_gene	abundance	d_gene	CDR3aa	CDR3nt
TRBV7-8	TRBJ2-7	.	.	CASSLARGEQYF	TGTGCCAGCAGCTTAGCTCGGGGCGAGCAGTACTTC
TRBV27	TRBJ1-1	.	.	CASSPTRWTKHPVNAFF	TGTGCCAGCAGTCCCACTCGATGGACAAAACACCCTGTGAACGCTTTCTTT
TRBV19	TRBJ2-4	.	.	CASSITLLGDNIIQYF	TGTGCCAGTAGTATAACTTTGCTTGGGGACAATATTATTCAGTACTTC
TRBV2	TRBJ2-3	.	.	CASSAQGLGTDTQYF	TGTGCCAGCAGTGCCCAGGGGCTCGGCACAGATACGCAGTATTTT
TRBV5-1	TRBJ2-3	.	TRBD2	CASSAGTSGGASTDTQYF	TGCGCCAGCAGCGCCGGGACTAGCGGGGGGGCTAGCACAGATACGCAGTATTTT
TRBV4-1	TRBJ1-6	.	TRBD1	CASSQVDRARSYNSPLHF	TGCGCCAGCAGCCAGGTCGACAGGGCGAGGTCCTATAATTCACCCCTCCACTTT
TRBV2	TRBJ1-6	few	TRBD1	CASNLRTGVNSPLHF	TGTGCCAGCAATCTTAGGACAGGGGTTAATTCACCCCTCCACTTT
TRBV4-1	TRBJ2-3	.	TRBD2	CASSQTLSGGAYTQYF	TGCGCCAGCAGCCAAACCCTCAGCGGGGGGGCCTATACGCAGTATTTT
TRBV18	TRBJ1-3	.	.	CASSRLGQAGNTIYF	TGTGCCAGCTCACGACTAGGGCAGGCTGGAAACACCATATATTTT
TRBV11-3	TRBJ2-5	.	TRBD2	CASSLDSGWETQYF	TGTGCCAGCAGCTTAGATAGCGGGTGGGAGACCCAGTACTTC
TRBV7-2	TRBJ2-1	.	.	CASSPGSYNEQFF	TGTGCCAGCAGTCCCGGGTCATACAATGAGCAGTTCTTC
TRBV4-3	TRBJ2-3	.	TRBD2	CASSQVHLGLAGADTQYF	TGCGCCAGCAGCCAAGTCCACCTGGGACTAGCGGGGGCGGATACGCAGTATTTT
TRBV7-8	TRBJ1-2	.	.	CASSLAVENYGYTF	TGTGCCAGCAGCTTAGCCGTAGAAAACTATGGCTACACCTTC
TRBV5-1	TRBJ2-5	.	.	CASRLGGQPETQYF	TGCGCCAGCAGGCTTGGGGGCCAGCCGGAGACCCAGTACTTC
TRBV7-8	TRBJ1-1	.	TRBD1	CASSPAQGFGTEAFF	TGTGCCAGCAGCCCAGCACAGGGGTTCGGCACTGAAGCTTTCTTT
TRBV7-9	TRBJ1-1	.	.	CASSPPFWQGLSEAFF	TGTGCCAGCAGCCCCCCGTTTTGGCAGGGGTTGTCTGAAGCTTTCTTT
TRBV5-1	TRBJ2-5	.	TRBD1	CASSLGDRGLQETQYF	TGCGCCAGCAGCCTTGGGGACAGGGGACTCCAAGAGACCCAGTACTTC
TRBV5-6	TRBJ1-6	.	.	CASSRPEQDSPLHF	TGTGCCAGCAGCAGACCCGAACAGGATTCACCCCTCCACTTT
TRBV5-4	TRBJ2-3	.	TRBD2	CASSLRGGLAGTDTQYF	TGTGCCAGCAGCTTGAGGGGGGGACTAGCGGGGACAGATACGCAGTATTTT
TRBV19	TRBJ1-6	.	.	CASSIFPGPGNSPLHF	TGTGCCAGTAGTATATTTCCAGGGCCGGGTAATTCACCCCTCCACTTT
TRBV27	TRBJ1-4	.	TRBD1	CASRQGVANEKLFF	TGTGCCAGCAGACAGGGGGTGGCTAATGAAAAACTGTTTTTT
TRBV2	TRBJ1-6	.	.	CASSPLDSYNSPLHF	TGTGCCAGCAGCCCTTTGGACAGTTATAATTCACCCCTCCACTTT
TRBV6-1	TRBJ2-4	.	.	CASSEVQVAKNIQYF	TGTGCCAGCAGTGAAGTTCAGGTAGCCAAAAACATTCAGTACTTC
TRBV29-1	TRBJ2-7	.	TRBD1	CSVEGTGVYEQYF	TGCAGCGTGGAAGGGACAGGGGTCTACGAGCAGTACTTC
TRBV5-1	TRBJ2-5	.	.	CASSLALPLGRYQETQYF	TGCGCCAGCAGCTTGGCCCTCCCCCTGGGCCGGTACCAAGAGACCCAGTACTTC
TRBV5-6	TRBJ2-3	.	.	CASTRTTGTQYF	TGTGCCAGCACCCGGACTACGGGTACGCAGTATTTT
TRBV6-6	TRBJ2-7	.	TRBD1	CASSYSRGQGTYEQYF	TGTGCCAGCAGTTACTCTAGGGGACAGGGGACCTACGAGCAGTACTTC
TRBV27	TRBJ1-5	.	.	CASSQGGYQPQHF	TGTGCCAGCAGTCAGGGAGGGTATCAGCCCCAGCATTTT
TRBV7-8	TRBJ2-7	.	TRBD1	CASSVRQGEQYF	TGTGCCAGCAGCGTAAGACAGGGGGAGCAGTACTTC
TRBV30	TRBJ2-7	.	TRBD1	CAWSPPGQPYEQYF	TGTGCCTGGAGTCCACCGGGACAGCCCTACGAGCAGTACTTC
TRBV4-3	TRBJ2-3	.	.	CASSQDKGWTGTLKADTQYF	TGCGCCAGCAGCCAAGATAAGGGGTGGACGGGGACACTTAAAGCAGATACGCAGTATTTT
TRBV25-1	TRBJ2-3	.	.	CASSVQGDTQYF	TGTGCCAGCAGTGTACAGGGAGATACGCAGTATTTT
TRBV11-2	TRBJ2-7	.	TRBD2	CASSLQAGGSYEQYF	TGTGCCAGCAGCCTCCAAGCGGGGGGCTCCTACGAGCAGTACTTC
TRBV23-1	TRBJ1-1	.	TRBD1	CASSQIQGARGTEAFF	TGCGCCAGCAGTCAAATACAGGGGGCGAGGGGCACTGAAGCTTTCTTT
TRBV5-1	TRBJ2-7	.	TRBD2	CASSLPLAGGTYEQYF	TGCGCCAGCAGCTTGCCTCTAGCGGGGGGAACCTACGAGCAGTACTTC
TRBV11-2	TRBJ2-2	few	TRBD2	CASSLILAGALTGELFF	TGTGCCAGCAGCTTAATCCTAGCGGGGGCCCTAACCGGGGAGCTGTTTTTT
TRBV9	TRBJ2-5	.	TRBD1	CASSVGLQGETQYF	TGTGCCAGCAGCGTAGGGTTACAGGGGGAGACCCAGTACTTC
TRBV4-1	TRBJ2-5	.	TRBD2	CASSHGGAEETQYF	TGCGCCAGCAGCCACGGGGGGGCTGAAGAGACCCAGTACTTC
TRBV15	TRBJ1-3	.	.	CATSREQDGHRSGNTIYF	TGTGCCACCAGCAGAGAACAGGACGGCCACCGCTCTGGAAACACCATATATTTT
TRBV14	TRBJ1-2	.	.	CASRPTGNYGYTF	TGTGCCAGCAGACCTACAGGGAACTATGGCTACACCTTC
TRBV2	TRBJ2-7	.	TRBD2	CASSDGGMSYEQYF	TGTGCCAGCAGTGACGGGGGGATGTCCTACGAGCAGTACTTC
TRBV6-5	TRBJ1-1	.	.	CASSKPGHTEAFF	TGTGCCAGCAGTAAACCGGGACATACTGAAGCTTTCTTT
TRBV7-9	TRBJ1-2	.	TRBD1	CASSPSGQGYGYTF	TGTGCCAGCAGCCCCTCCGGACAGGGCTATGGCTACACCTTC
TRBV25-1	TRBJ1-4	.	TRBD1	CASRQGGREKLFF	TGTGCCAGCAGACAGGGGGGAAGGGAAAAACTGTTTTTT
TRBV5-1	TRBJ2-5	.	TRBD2	CASSPRASGGPQETQYF	TGCGCCAGCAGCCCCCGGGCCAGCGGGGGGCCCCAAGAGACCCAGTACTTC
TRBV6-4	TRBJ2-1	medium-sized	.	CASSDSGGLNEQFF	TGTGCCAGCAGTGACTCGGGGGGGCTCAATGAGCAGTTCTTC
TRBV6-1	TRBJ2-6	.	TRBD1	CASSDRAGANVLTF	TGTGCCAGCAGCGACAGGGCCGGGGCCAACGTCCTGACTTTC
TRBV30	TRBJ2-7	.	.	CAWKVGALSYEQYF	TGTGCCTGGAAGGTAGGGGCTCTGAGTTACGAGCAGTACTTC
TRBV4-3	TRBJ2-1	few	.	CASSQDPISYNEQFF	TGCGCCAGCAGCCAAGACCCCATCTCCTACAATGAGCAGTTCTTC
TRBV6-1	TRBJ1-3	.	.	CASSLQSYSGNTIYF	TGTGCCAGCAGCCTACAGAGTTACTCTGGAAACACCATATATTTT
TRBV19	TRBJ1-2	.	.	CASTSSNYGYTF	TGTGCCAGTACCAGTTCCAACTATGGCTACACCTTC
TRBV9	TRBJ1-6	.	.	CASSETVSRDSPLHF	TGTGCCAGCAGCGAGACAGTTAGTCGCGATTCACCCCTCCACTTT
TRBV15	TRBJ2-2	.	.	CATSLGARELFF	TGTGCCACCAGTTTGGGGGCTCGGGAGCTGTTTTTT
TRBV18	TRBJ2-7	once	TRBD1	CASSRGQTYEQYF	TGTGCCAGCTCCAGGGGGCAAACCTACGAGCAGTACTTC